This entry is about one T cell receptor beta chain. What it binds is unknown. At the DNA level, this CDR3 is encoded by other sequences in the same sample as well. The CDR3 contains 14 residues. Trimming shortened V by 2 bases and J by 6 bases, and 13 bases separated the two germline ends. Looked up from germline, CDR1 is MNHEY and CDR2 is SVGAGI. This sample is part of a study of cytomegalovirus exposure and HLA in healthy donors. Study in general: Earlier findings included 90 million to 120 million unique TCR beta sequences obtained from roughly 200 million T cells.

General study results and limits: In terms of immune exposure information, only CMV serostatus was available.

PCR used 60 Vbeta primers and 13 Jbeta primers. Assay used: immunoSEQ multiplex PCR; TCRdb lists only in-frame clones, some missing. The repertoire consists of 210,000 or so clones, with 85% to 90% occurring once and the leading ten covering around 1%. The sample comprised PBMCs. This clonotype originated in a woman aged 18 to 35 in good health and CMV-seronegative. The chain carries TRBV6-5 and TRBJ1-2, with D maybe TRBD1 (5 bases). CDR3 sequence (DNA): TGTGCCAGCAGTTACGGACTCGGGGGGGATGGCTACACCTTC. Protein sequence: CASSYGLGGDGYTF.